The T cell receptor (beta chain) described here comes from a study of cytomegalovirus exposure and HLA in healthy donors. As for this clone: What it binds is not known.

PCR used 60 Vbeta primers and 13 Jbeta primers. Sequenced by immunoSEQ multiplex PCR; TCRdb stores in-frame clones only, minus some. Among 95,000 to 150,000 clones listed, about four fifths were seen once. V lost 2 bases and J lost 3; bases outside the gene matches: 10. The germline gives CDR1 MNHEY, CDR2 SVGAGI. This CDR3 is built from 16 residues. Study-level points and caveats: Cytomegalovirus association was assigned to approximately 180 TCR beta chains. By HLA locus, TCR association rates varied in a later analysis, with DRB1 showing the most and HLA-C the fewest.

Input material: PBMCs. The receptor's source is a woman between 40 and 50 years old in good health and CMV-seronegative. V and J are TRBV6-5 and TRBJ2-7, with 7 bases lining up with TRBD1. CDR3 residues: CASSYDTWDSGYEQYF. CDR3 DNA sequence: TGTGCCAGCAGTTACGATACGTGGGACAGTGGCTACGAGCAGTACTTC.